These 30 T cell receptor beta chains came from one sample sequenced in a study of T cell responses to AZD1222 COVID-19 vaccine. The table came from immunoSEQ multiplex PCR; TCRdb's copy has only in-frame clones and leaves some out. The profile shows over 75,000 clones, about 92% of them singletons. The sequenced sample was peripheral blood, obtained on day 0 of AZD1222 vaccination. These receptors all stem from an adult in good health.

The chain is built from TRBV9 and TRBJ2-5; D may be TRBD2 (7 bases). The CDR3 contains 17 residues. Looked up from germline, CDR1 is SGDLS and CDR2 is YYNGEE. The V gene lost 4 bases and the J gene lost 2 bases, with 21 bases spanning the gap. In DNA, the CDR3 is TGTGCCAGCAGCCCCCTCGAGGGGGGAGGGCCACAAGAGACCCAGTACTTC. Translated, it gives CASSPLEGGGPQETQYF. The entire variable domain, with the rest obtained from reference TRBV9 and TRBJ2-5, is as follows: DSGVTQTPKHLITATGQRVTLRCSPRSGDLSVYWYQQSLDQGLQFLIQYYNGEERAKGNILERFSAQQFPDLHSELNLSSLELGDSALYFCASSPLEGGGPQETQYFGPGTRLLVL.

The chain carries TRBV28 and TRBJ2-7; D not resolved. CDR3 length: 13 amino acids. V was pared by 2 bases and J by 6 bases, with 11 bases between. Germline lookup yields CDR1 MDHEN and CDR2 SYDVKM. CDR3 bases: TGTGCCAGCAGTTTAGGGTCCAAGGGCGAGCAGTACTTC. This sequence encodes CASSLGSKGEQYF.

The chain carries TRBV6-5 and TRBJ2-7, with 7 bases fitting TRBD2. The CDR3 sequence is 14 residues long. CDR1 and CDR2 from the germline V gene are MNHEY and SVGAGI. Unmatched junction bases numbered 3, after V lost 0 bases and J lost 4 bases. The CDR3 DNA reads TGTGCCAGCAGTTACTCAAGCGGGACTTACGAGCAGTACTTC. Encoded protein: CASSYSSGTYEQYF.

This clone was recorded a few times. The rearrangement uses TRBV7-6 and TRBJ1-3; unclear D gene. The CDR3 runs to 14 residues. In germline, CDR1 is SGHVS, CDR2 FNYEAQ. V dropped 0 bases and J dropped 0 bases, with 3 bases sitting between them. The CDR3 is CASSLAVSGNTIYF. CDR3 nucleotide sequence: TGTGCCAGCAGCTTAGCAGTCTCTGGAAACACCATATATTTT.

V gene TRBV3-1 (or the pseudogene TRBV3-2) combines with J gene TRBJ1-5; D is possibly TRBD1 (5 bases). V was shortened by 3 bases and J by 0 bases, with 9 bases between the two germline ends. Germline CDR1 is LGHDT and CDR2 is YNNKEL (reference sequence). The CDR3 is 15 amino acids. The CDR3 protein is CASSQTVHSNQPQHF. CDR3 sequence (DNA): TGTGCCAGCAGCCAGACAGTTCATAGCAATCAGCCCCAGCATTTT.

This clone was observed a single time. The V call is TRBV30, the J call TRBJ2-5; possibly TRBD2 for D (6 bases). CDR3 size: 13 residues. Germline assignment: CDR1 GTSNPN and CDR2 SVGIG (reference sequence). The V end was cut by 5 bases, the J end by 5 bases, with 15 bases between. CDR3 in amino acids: CAWGTDDGETQYF. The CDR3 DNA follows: TGTGCCTGGGGGACTGACGACGGGGAGACCCAGTACTTC.

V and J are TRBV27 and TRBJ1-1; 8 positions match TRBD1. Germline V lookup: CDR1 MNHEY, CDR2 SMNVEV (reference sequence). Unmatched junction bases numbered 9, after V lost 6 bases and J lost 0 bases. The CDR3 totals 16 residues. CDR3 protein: CASRSLRGRMNTEAFF. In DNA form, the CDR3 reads TGTGCCAGCAGGTCCCTCAGGGGGCGAATGAACACTGAAGCTTTCTTT.

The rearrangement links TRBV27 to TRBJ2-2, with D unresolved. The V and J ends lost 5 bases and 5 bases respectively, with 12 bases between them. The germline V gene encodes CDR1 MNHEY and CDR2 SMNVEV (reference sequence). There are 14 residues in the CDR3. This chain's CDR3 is CASSEHRDTGELFF. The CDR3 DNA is TGTGCCAGCAGTGAGCACAGAGATACCGGGGAGCTGTTTTTT.

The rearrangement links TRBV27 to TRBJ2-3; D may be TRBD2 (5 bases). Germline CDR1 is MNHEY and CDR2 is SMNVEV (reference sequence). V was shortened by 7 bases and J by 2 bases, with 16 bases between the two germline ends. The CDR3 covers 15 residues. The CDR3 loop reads CASKLWRANTDTQYF. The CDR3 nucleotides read TGTGCCAGCAAGTTATGGCGGGCGAACACAGATACGCAGTATTTT.

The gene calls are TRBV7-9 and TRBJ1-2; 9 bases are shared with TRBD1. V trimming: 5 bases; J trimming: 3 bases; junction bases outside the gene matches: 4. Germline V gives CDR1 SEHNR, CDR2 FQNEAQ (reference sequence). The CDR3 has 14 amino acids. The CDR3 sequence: CASSDRDRDYGYTF. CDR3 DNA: TGTGCCAGCAGCGACCGGGACAGGGACTATGGCTACACCTTC.

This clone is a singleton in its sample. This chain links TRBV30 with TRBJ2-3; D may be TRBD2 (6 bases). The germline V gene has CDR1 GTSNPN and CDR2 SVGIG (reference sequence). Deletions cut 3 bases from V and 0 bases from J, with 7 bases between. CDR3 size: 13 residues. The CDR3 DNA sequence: TGTGCCTGGAGCGGGACTAGCACAGATACGCAGTATTTT. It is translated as CAWSGTSTDTQYF.

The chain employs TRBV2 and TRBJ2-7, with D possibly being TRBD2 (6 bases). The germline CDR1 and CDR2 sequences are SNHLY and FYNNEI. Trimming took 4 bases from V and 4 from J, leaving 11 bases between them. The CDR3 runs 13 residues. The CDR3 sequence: CASSGLGRYEQYF. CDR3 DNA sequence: TGTGCCAGCAGTGGACTAGGAAGGTACGAGCAGTACTTC.

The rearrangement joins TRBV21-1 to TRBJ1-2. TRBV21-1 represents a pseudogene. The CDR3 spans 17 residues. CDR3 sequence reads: CASSPVKGSLLRRGYTF. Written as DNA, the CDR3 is TGTGCCAGCAGCCCGGTGAAGGGAAGCCTTCTCAGGAGGGGCTACACCTTC.

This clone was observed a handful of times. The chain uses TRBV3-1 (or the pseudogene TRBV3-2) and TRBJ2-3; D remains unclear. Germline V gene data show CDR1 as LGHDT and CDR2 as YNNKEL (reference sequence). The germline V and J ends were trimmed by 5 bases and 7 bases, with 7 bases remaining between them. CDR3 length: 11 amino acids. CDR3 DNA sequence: TGTGCCAGCAGCAGCAGGTATACGCAGTATTTT. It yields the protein CASSSRYTQYF.

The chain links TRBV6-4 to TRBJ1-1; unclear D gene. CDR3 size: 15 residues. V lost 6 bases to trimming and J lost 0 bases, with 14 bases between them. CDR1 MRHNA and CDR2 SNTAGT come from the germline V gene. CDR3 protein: CASRTSGLLNTEAFF. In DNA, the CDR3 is TGTGCCAGCAGAACCTCAGGACTGCTGAACACTGAAGCTTTCTTT.

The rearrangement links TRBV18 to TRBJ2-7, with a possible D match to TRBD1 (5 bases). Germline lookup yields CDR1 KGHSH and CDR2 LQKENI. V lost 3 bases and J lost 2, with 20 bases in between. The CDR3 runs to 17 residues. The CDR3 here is CASSPTLVGAEPYEQYF. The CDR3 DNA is TGTGCCAGCTCACCCACCCTCGTTGGGGCTGAGCCCTACGAGCAGTACTTC.

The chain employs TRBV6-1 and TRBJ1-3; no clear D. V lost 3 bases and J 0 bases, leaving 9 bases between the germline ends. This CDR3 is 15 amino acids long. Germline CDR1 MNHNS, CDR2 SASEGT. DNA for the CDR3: TGTGCCAGCAGTGAGTCCGGGAGCTCTGGAAACACCATATATTTT. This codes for CASSESGSSGNTIYF.

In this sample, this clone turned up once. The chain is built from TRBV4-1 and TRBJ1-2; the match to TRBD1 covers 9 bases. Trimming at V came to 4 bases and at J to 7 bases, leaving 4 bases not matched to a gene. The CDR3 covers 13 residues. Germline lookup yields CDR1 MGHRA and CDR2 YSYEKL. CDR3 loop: CASSLRDRVGYTF. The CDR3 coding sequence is TGCGCCAGCAGCCTAAGGGACAGGGTTGGCTACACCTTC.

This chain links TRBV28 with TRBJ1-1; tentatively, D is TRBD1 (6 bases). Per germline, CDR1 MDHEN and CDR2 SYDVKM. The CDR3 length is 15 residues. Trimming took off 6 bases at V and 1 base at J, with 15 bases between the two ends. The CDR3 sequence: CASSRTGTPNTEAFF. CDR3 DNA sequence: TGTGCCAGCAGCCGGACCGGGACACCGAACACTGAAGCTTTCTTT.

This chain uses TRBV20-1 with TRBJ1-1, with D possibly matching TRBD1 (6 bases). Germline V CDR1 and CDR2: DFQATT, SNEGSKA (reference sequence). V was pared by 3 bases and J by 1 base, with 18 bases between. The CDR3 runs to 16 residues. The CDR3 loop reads CSASGRPGHPNTEAFF. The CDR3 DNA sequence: TGCAGTGCTAGTGGGAGACCGGGACACCCGAACACTGAAGCTTTCTTT.

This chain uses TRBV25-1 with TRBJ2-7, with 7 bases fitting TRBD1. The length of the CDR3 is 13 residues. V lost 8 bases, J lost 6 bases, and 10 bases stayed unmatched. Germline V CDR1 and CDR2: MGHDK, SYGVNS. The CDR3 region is CASRGAGQVEQYF. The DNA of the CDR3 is TGTGCCAGCCGAGGGGCTGGACAGGTCGAGCAGTACTTC.

The CDR3 reads CASSPEPGQGLIYEQYF. CDR3 coding DNA: TGTGCCAGCAGCCCGGAACCGGGACAGGGCTTGATCTACGAGCAGTACTTC. V gene TRBV3-1 (or the pseudogene TRBV3-2) combines with J gene TRBJ2-7, with TRBD1 matching 9 bases. This CDR3 contains 17 residues. With 4 bases clipped from V and 3 bases from J, the junction kept 13 bases outside the gene matches. The germline gives CDR1 LGHDT, CDR2 YNNKEL (reference sequence).

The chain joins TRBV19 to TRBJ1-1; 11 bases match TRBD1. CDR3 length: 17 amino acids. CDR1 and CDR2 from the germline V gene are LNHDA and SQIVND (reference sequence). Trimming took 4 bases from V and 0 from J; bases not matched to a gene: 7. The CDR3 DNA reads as TGTGCCAGTAGTAACCGGGGGACAGGGGGGATGAACACTGAAGCTTTCTTT. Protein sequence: CASSNRGTGGMNTEAFF.

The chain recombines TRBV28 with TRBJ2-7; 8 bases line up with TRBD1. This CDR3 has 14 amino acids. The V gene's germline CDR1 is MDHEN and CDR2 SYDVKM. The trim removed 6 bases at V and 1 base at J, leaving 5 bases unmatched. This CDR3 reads CASRGQGGSYEQYF. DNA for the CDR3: TGTGCCAGCAGAGGACAGGGAGGATCCTACGAGCAGTACTTC. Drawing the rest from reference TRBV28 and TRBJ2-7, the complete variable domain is DVKVTQSSRYLVKRTGEKVFLECVQDMDHENMFWYRQDPGLGLRLIYFSYDVKMKEKGDIPEGYSVSREKKERFSLILESASTNQTSMYLCASRGQGGSYEQYFGPGTRLTVT.

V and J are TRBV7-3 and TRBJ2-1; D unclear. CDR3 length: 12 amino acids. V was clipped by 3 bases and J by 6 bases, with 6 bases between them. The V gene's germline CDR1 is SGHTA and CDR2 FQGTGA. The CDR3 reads CASSLLPNEQFF. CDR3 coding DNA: TGTGCCAGCAGCTTGCTACCCAATGAGCAGTTCTTC.

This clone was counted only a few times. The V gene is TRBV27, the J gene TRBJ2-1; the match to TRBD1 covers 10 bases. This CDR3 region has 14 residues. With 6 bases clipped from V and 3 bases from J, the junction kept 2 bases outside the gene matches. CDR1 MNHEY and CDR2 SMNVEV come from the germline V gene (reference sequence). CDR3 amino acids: CASRGQGLYNEQFF. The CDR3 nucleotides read TGTGCCAGCAGGGGACAGGGGCTCTACAATGAGCAGTTCTTC.

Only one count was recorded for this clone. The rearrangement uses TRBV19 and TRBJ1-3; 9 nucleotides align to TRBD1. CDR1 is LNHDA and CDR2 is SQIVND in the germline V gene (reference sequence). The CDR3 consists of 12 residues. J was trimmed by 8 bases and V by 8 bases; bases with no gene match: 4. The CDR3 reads CASRDREDTIYF. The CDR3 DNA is TGTGCCAGTCGGGACAGGGAGGACACCATATATTTT. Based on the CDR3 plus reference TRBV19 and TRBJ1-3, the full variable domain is DGGITQSPKYLFRKEGQNVTLSCEQNLNHDAMYWYRQDPGQGLRLIYYSQIVNDFQKGDIAEGYSVSREKKESFPLTVTSAQKNPTAFYLCASRDREDTIYFGEGSWLTVV.

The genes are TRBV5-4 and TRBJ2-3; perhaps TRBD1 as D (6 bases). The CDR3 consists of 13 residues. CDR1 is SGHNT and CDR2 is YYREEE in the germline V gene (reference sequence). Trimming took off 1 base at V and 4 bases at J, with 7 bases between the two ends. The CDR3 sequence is CASSLSGADTQYF. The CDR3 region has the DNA TGTGCCAGCAGCTTGTCAGGGGCAGATACGCAGTATTTT.

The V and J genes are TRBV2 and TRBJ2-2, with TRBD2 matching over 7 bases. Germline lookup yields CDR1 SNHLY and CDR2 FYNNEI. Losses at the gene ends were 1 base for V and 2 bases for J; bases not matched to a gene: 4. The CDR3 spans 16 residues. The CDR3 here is CASSEEAGENTGELFF. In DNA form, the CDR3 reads TGTGCCAGCAGTGAAGAGGCGGGGGAAAACACCGGGGAGCTGTTTTTT.

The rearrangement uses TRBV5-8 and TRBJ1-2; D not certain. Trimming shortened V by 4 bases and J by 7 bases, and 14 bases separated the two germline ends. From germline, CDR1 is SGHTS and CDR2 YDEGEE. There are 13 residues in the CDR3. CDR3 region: CASSARPPGGYTF. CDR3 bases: TGTGCCAGCAGCGCTCGTCCCCCGGGTGGCTACACCTTC.